Given below is one TCR beta chain in context. Its target is not known. The sample originates from a study of monozygotic twins with inflammatory bowel disease. Study findings and constraints: IBD patients displayed reduced TCRbeta diversity (inverse Simpson) when set against healthy co-twins.

Each donor had less than 3 ml of blood drawn. TCRdb reprocessed the 5' RACE reads, with one entry per CDR3 protein and no DNA. This table holds about 420,000 distinct CDR3 sequences. Germline assignment: CDR1 SGHRS and CDR2 YFSETQ. The CDR3 loop spans 15 amino acids. The source of this sequence is a human donor with ulcerative colitis or Crohn's disease, or a healthy co-twin of an affected twin (not recorded which). Sequencing used blood. The gene calls are TRBV5-1 and TRBJ1-4. The CDR3 sequence: CASSLAAGSEEKLFF.